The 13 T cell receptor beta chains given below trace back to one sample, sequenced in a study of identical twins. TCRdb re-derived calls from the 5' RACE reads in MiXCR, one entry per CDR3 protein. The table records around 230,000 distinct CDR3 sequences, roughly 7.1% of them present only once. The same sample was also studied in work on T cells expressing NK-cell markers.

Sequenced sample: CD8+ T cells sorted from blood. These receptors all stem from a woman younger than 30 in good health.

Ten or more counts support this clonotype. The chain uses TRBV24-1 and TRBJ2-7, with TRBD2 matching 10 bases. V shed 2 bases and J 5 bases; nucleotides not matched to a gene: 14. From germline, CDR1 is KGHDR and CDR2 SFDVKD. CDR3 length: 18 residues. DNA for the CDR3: TGTGCCACCAGTGATTCCTTAGCCCCTAGCGGGGGCAACCACGAGCAGTACTTC. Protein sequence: CATSDSLAPSGGNHEQYF.

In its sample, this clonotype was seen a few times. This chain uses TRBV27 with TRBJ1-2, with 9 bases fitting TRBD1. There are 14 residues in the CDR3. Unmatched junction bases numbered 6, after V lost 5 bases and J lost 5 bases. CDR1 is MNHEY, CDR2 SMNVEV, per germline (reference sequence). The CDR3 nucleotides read TGTGCCAGCAGTACGGACAGGGGTTTTTATGGCTACACCTTC. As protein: CASSTDRGFYGYTF.

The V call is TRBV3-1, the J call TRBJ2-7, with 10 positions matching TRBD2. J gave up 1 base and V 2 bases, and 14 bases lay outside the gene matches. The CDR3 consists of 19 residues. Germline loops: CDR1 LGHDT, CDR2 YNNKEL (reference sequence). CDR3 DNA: TGTGCCAGCAGCCAAAACATTGACGAGCGGGGGGGCCGGTCCTACGAGCAGTACTTC. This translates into CASSQNIDERGGRSYEQYF.

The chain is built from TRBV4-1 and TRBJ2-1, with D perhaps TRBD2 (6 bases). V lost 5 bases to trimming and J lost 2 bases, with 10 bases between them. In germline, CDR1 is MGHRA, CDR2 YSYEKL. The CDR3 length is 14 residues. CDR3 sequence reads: CASSDQRAYNEQFF. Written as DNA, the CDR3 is TGCGCCAGCAGCGACCAGCGGGCCTACAATGAGCAGTTCTTC.

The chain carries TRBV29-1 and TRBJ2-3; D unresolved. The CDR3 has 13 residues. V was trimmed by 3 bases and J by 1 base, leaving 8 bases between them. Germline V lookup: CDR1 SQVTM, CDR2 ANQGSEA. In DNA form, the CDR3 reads TGCAGCGTTGACCCCGCCGGCACAGATACGCAGTATTTT. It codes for CSVDPAGTDTQYF.

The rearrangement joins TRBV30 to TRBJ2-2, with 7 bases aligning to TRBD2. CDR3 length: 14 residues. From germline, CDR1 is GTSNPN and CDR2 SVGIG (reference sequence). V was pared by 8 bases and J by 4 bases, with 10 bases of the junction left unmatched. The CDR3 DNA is TGTGCCGGGTGGGGGGGACTCTCCACCGGGGAGCTGTTTTTT. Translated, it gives CAGWGGLSTGELFF.

The CDR3 DNA is TGTGCCAGCTCACCTGATGCGACAGATACGCAGTATTTT. It is translated as CASSPDATDTQYF. The genes are TRBV18 and TRBJ2-3; D is undetermined. CDR3 length: 13 residues. Germline CDR1 KGHSH, CDR2 LQKENI. V lost 3 bases to trimming and J lost 3 bases, with 7 bases between them.

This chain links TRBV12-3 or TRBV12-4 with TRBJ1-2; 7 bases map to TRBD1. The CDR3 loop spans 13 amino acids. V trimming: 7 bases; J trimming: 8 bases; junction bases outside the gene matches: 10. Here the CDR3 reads CASISKGAGGYTF. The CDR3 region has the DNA TGTGCCAGCATATCGAAGGGGGCCGGCGGCTACACCTTC.

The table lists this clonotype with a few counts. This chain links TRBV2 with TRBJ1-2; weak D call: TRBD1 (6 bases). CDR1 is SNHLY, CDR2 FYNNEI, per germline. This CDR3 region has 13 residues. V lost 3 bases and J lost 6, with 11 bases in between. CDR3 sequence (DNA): TGTGCCAGCAGTGACCGGGACATCCATGGCTACACCTTC. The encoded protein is CASSDRDIHGYTF.

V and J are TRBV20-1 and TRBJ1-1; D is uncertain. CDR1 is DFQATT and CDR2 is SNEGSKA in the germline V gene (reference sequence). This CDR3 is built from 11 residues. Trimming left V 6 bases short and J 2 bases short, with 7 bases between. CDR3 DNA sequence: TGCAGTGCCCCTGAAAACACTGAAGCTTTCTTT. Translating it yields CSAPENTEAFF.

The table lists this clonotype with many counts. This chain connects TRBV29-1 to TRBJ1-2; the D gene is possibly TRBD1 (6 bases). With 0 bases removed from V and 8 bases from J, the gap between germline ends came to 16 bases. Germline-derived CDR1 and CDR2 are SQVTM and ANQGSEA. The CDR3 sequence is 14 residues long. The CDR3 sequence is CSVEEDSSPRGYTF. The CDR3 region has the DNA TGCAGCGTTGAAGAGGACAGCAGTCCTCGGGGCTACACCTTC.

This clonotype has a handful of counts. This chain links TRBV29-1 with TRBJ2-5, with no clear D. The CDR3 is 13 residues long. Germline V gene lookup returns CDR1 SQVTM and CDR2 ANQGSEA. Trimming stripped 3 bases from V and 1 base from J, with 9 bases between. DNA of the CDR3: TGCAGCGTTGACGGTGGGGTCCAAGAGACCCAGTACTTC. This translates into CSVDGGVQETQYF.

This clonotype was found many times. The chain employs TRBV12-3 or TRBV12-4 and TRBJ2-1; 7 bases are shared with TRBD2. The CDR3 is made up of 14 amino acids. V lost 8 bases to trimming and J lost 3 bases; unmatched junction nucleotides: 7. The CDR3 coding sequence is TGTGCCAGCGGGGGGAGGGGCTTCTACAATGAGCAGTTCTTC. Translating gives CASGGRGFYNEQFF.